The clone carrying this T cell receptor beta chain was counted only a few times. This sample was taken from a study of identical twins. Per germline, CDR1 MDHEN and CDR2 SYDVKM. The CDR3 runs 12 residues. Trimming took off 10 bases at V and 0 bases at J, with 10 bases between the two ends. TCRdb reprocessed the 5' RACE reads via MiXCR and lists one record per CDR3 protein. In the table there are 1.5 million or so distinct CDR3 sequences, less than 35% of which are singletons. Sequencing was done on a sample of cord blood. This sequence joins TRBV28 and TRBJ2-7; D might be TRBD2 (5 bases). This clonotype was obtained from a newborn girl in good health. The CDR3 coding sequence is TGTGCCACTTATAGCGACTCCTACGAGCAGTACTTC. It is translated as CATYSDSYEQYF.